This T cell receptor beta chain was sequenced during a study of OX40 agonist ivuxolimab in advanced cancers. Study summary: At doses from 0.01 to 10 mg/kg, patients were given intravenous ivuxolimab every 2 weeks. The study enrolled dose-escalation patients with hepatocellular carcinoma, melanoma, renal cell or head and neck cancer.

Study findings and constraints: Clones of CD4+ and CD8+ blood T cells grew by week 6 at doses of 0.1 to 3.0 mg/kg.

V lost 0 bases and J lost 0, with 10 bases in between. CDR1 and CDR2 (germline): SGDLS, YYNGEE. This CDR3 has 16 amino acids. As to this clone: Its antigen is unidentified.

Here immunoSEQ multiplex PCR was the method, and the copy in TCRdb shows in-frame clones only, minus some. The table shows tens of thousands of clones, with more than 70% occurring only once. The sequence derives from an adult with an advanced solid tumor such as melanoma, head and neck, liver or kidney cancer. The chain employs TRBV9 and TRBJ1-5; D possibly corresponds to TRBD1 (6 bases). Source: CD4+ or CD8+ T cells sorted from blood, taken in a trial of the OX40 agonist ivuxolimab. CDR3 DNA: TGTGCCAGCAGCGTAGAGGGGGGGGATAGCAATCAGCCCCAGCATTTT. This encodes CASSVEGGDSNQPQHF.